This is a list of T cell receptor beta chains from one sample in a study of cytomegalovirus exposure and HLA in healthy donors. Clones were sequenced by immunoSEQ multiplex PCR, and TCRdb holds only the in-frame ones, with some missing. The profile covers under 150,000 clones, with roughly 80% appearing a single time and around 3.6% taken by the ten largest. Sequencing input: PBMCs. The receptors were sampled from a woman aged 40-49 years in good health and CMV-seronegative. CDR3s include the opening cysteine and the closing phenylalanine or tryptophan. D genes are given only for firm matches. Only some rows state a clone size, as once, few, many or a class for expanded clones.

d_call	clone_size	cdr3_length	j_call	v_call	cdr3_nt	cdr3_aa
TRBD2	-	17	TRBJ2-7	TRBV7-9	TGTGCCAGCAGCCCTTGGGTGACTAGCGGGAGGGCGGACGAGCAGTACTTC	CASSPWVTSGRADEQYF
-	once	13	TRBJ1-4	TRBV28	TGTGCCAGCAGTTTAGTCAGGGGTGAAAAACTGTTTTTT	CASSLVRGEKLFF
TRBD1	-	19	TRBJ1-4	TRBV4-3	TGCGCCAGCAGCCAAAGGGACAGGGTAGAAGTGGCAACTAATGAAAAACTGTTTTTT	CASSQRDRVEVATNEKLFF
TRBD1	-	15	TRBJ1-5	TRBV19	TGTGCCAGTAGTATACCCAGGACAGGGGGACAGCCCCAGCATTTT	CASSIPRTGGQPQHF
TRBD2	-	15	TRBJ2-5	TRBV28	TGTGCCAGCAGCCCGGGAGGGGTCCCCCAAGAGACCCAGTACTTC	CASSPGGVPQETQYF
-	-	15	TRBJ1-2	TRBV28	TGTGCCAGCAGTTCTACAGGGTCGATTACGTATGGCTACACCTTC	CASSSTGSITYGYTF
-	-	16	TRBJ2-7	TRBV7-2	TGTGCCAGCAGCTTAGCGTCGGGCGGGGTCCTCTACGAGCAGTACTTC	CASSLASGGVLYEQYF
-	-	12	TRBJ1-2	TRBV29-1	TGCAGCGTTGAACCAGGGCAGGGTGGCTACACCTTC	CSVEPGQGGYTF
TRBD1	-	16	TRBJ1-6	TRBV18	TGTGCCAGCTCATCTAGACAGGGTGGTTTTAATTCACCCCTCCACTTT	CASSSRQGGFNSPLHF
-	-	15	TRBJ1-2	TRBV6-1	TGTGCCAGCAGCCTCAACCAGGGCGTTGGCTATGGCTACACCTTC	CASSLNQGVGYGYTF
TRBD2	-	18	TRBJ2-2	TRBV5-1	TGCGCCAGCAGCTTCTACTCGGGACTAGCGGGAGTGGCAGGGGAGCTGTTTTTT	CASSFYSGLAGVAGELFF
-	-	13	TRBJ1-2	TRBV2	TGTGCCAGCAGTGAACGGAACTTGGGCGGCTACACCTTC	CASSERNLGGYTF
-	-	12	TRBJ1-4	TRBV19	TGTGCCAGTAGGGGATGGACTAAGGGGCTGTTTTTT	CASRGWTKGLFF
TRBD2	-	19	TRBJ2-7	TRBV18	TGTGCCAGCTCACCACCGTTCGGGGGATCGCGGGAGGCCTCCTACGAGCAGTACTTC	CASSPPFGGSREASYEQYF
-	-	14	TRBJ2-7	TRBV19	TGTGCCAGTGGAAAAGACAGATATAGCTACGAGCAGTACTTC	CASGKDRYSYEQYF
-	-	15	TRBJ2-3	TRBV5-4	TGTGCCAGCAGCGTGAAATCAGGGTCGGAAGATACGCAGTATTTT	CASSVKSGSEDTQYF
-	few	14	TRBJ1-1	TRBV4-2	TGTGCCAGCAGCCAAGCCGGAGGGAGGACTGAAGCTTTCTTT	CASSQAGGRTEAFF
TRBD1	few	14	TRBJ1-3	TRBV7-2	TGTGCCAGCAGCTTAGCAGACAGGGGGAACACCATATATTTT	CASSLADRGNTIYF
TRBD1	-	14	TRBJ2-7	TRBV5-1	TGCGCCAGCAGCCTTGGACAGGGGGTCTTCGAGCAGTACTTC	CASSLGQGVFEQYF
TRBD2	-	15	TRBJ2-7	TRBV6-6	TGTGCCAGCAGTTTCGGGACTAGCGTATCCTACGAGCAGTACTTC	CASSFGTSVSYEQYF
TRBD1	-	15	TRBJ2-1	TRBV6-5	TGTGCCAGCAGTTACAGACAGGGGGCTTACAATGAGCAGTTCTTC	CASSYRQGAYNEQFF
TRBD1	-	20	TRBJ2-2	TRBV5-1	TGCGCCAGCAGCTTGAGGCCGGGACAGGGGGAACCGTCGAACACCGGGGAGCTGTTTTTT	CASSLRPGQGEPSNTGELFF
-	-	13	TRBJ1-2	TRBV5-1	TGCGCCAGCAGCCAGCAAGGGGGGGATGGCTACACCTTC	CASSQQGGDGYTF
-	few	11	TRBJ2-7	TRBV7-9	TGTGCCAGCAGCCCCCTCGACGAGCAGTACTTC	CASSPLDEQYF
-	-	15	TRBJ1-6	TRBV13	TGTGCCAGCAGGGTTGGCGGCGCCTATAATTCACCCCTCCACTTT	CASRVGGAYNSPLHF
TRBD1	-	17	TRBJ2-3	TRBV4-3	TGCGCCAGCAGCCAAGATCCCGGGACAGGGAGGGTCGATACGCAGTATTTT	CASSQDPGTGRVDTQYF
-	-	13	TRBJ1-4	TRBV18	TGTGCCAGCTCTGGGGCCGCGGGGGAAAAACTGTTTTTT	CASSGAAGEKLFF
TRBD1	-	17	TRBJ2-2	TRBV15	TGTGCCACCAGCAGAGACAGGGGGCTAACAAACACCGGGGAGCTGTTTTTT	CATSRDRGLTNTGELFF
TRBD2	-	15	TRBJ2-1	TRBV9	TGTGCCAGCAGCGTAGCGGGGGGGTCCTACAATGAGCAGTTCTTC	CASSVAGGSYNEQFF
TRBD1	-	17	TRBJ1-4	TRBV27	TGTGCCAGCAGTTCCCACACACAGGGGGCAGCTAATGAAAAACTGTTTTTT	CASSSHTQGAANEKLFF
TRBD2	-	17	TRBJ2-2	TRBV9	TGTGCCAGCAGCGTAGGGGGTAGCGGGGGCCACACCGGGGAGCTGTTTTTT	CASSVGGSGGHTGELFF
-	-	20	TRBJ1-6	TRBV21-1	TGTGCCAGCAGCCTTTTGGACAGTGTCAGAGTTACGGCCTATAATTCACCCCTCCACTTT	CASSLLDSVRVTAYNSPLHF
-	-	15	TRBJ1-1	TRBV6-5	TGTGCCAGCAGTCGCCGAATCAGGGGGAACACTGAAGCTTTCTTT	CASSRRIRGNTEAFF
TRBD1	-	18	TRBJ1-4	TRBV5-1	TGCGCCAGCAGCTTGGGATCTCCCGGACAGGGGAGTGGGGAAAAACTGTTTTTT	CASSLGSPGQGSGEKLFF
TRBD2	-	17	TRBJ2-7	TRBV4-3	TGCGCCAGCAGCCAAGGGGCCCCGGGGGAGGGCTCCTACGAGCAGTACTTC	CASSQGAPGEGSYEQYF
-	-	13	TRBJ1-5	TRBV27	TGTGCCAGCAGTACGAGGGAGGGGCAGCCCCAGCATTTT	CASSTREGQPQHF
-	-	18	TRBJ2-1	TRBV7-6	TGTGCCAGCAGCTTAGGCCTCCTAGCGAAGAGCTCCTACAATGAGCAGTTCTTC	CASSLGLLAKSSYNEQFF
-	-	14	TRBJ1-1	TRBV18	TGTGCCAGCTCACCAGGGAGCCTGAACACTGAAGCTTTCTTT	CASSPGSLNTEAFF
-	-	12	TRBJ1-1	TRBV7-9	TGTGCCAGCAGCTTTGACAGCACTGAAGCTTTCTTT	CASSFDSTEAFF
TRBD1	-	15	TRBJ1-6	TRBV4-2	TGTGCCAGCAGCCAAGGGGGGACAGGGTCCGCACCCCTCCACTTT	CASSQGGTGSAPLHF
-	-	13	TRBJ2-2	TRBV5-4	TGTGCCAGCAGCTTGGCCGACACCGGGGAGCTGTTTTTT	CASSLADTGELFF
-	-	15	TRBJ1-5	TRBV5-5	TGTGCCAGCAGCTGGGGGGATTCGAGCAATCAGCCCCAGCATTTT	CASSWGDSSNQPQHF
-	-	16	TRBJ1-1	TRBV28	TGTGCCAGCAGTTTCGGGGGGGCGGTGAGTAACACTGAAGCTTTCTTT	CASSFGGAVSNTEAFF
-	-	14	TRBJ2-3	TRBV6-5	TGTGCCAGCAGTTACTCGGGCCCGACAGATACGCAGTATTTT	CASSYSGPTDTQYF
-	-	15	TRBJ2-5	TRBV4-2	TGTGCCAGCAGCCTTGGGGTAGGGGCCGCGGAGACCCAGTACTTC	CASSLGVGAAETQYF
-	once	16	TRBJ1-3	TRBV18	TGTGCCAGCTCACCCTCACTGAAAGGGGCTGGAAACACCATATATTTT	CASSPSLKGAGNTIYF
TRBD1	-	14	TRBJ2-7	TRBV11-2	TGTGCCAGCAGCGAGACGGGACAGTACTACGAGCAGTACTTC	CASSETGQYYEQYF
TRBD1	-	16	TRBJ1-2	TRBV5-4	TGTGCCAGCAGCCCGAGGACAGGGATGGGTAACTATGGCTACACCTTC	CASSPRTGMGNYGYTF
TRBD1	-	17	TRBJ2-7	TRBV7-2	TGTGCCAGCAGCCTCGGAGGGATCGGACAGGGGTCCTACGAGCAGTACTTC	CASSLGGIGQGSYEQYF
-	-	13	TRBJ2-2	TRBV4-3	TGCGCCAGCAGCCCCCCTAACACCGGGGAGCTGTTTTTT	CASSPPNTGELFF
TRBD1	-	16	TRBJ1-2	TRBV4-3	TGCGCCAGCAGCCCACCTCCGGGACAGGGAATCTATGGCTACACCTTC	CASSPPPGQGIYGYTF
-	-	15	TRBJ1-4	TRBV7-9	TGTGCCAGCAGCCCTAAGGGGGGGGACGGTGAAAAACTGTTTTTT	CASSPKGGDGEKLFF
-	-	19	TRBJ1-1	TRBV4-2	TGTGCCAGCAGCCAAGCGGCGGCCAGGGTCCTTAGCTGGGGCACTGAAGCTTTCTTT	CASSQAAARVLSWGTEAFF
-	-	15	TRBJ1-4	TRBV9	TGTGCCAGCAGCGTAGGTATCAGGGCTAATGAAAAACTGTTTTTT	CASSVGIRANEKLFF
-	-	14	TRBJ2-3	TRBV28	TGTGCCAGCAGACCCCTGACTAGCACAGATACGCAGTATTTT	CASRPLTSTDTQYF
TRBD2	-	15	TRBJ2-7	TRBV9	TGTGCCAGCAGCGTAGGGGAGGGAGGAGGATACGAGCAGTACTTC	CASSVGEGGGYEQYF
-	-	17	TRBJ2-2	TRBV4-2	TGTGCCAGCAGCCAAGAACGGTCTTCATCGAACACCGGGGAGCTGTTTTTT	CASSQERSSSNTGELFF
-	few	16	TRBJ1-1	TRBV7-2	TGTGCCAGCAGCGCCAGGTCGATGCCAGGGAACACTGAAGCTTTCTTT	CASSARSMPGNTEAFF
TRBD1	-	15	TRBJ1-1	TRBV2	TGTGCCAGCCGAGCAGGACAGGGGGCATACACTGAAGCTTTCTTT	CASRAGQGAYTEAFF
-	-	15	TRBJ2-1	TRBV28	TGTGCCAGCAGTTACCCCCCCCAGGCCCTCAATGAGCAGTTCTTC	CASSYPPQALNEQFF